This paragraph covers one T cell receptor beta chain sequence. In the study's own analysis: Estimation of nucleated cell counts relied on the amplification of reference gene primers. Generated by immunoSEQ multiplex PCR, the TCRdb table keeps only in-frame clones and is missing some. V and J calls and clone size are given by that table; D and trimming were obtained from the DNA. This table holds 150,000 to 200,000 clones, around nine tenths found once. One Seattle source followed patients from active infection through their disease course. V was trimmed by 4 bases and J by 5 bases, leaving 14 bases between them. Germline lookup yields CDR1 SQVTM and CDR2 ANQGSEA. CDR3 length equals 13 residues. This record comes from a study of blood T cell repertoires in COVID-19.

The sequencing sample was made of peripheral blood. This clonotype was sampled from a woman aged 70-85 years with COVID-19, enrolled during active disease. The chain uses TRBV29-1 and TRBJ2-5, with D possibly being TRBD2 (7 bases). The CDR3 is CSVVRGAGETQYF. CDR3 DNA sequence: TGCAGCGTTGTACGGGGGGCCGGGGAGACCCAGTACTTC.